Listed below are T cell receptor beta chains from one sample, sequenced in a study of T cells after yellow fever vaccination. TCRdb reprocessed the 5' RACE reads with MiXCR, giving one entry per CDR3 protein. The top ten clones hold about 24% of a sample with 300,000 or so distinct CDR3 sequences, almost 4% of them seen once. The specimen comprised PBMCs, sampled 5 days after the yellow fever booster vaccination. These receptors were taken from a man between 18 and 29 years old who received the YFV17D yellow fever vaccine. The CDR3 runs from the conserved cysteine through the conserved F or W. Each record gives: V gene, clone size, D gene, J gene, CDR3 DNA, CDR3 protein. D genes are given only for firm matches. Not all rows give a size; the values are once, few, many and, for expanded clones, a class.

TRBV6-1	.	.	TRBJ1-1	TGTGCCAGCAGGGGAGGGACCGCTGGGAACACTGAAGCTTTCTTT	CASRGGTAGNTEAFF
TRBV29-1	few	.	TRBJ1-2	TGCAGCGTTGCGGGGGATTATGGCTACACCTTC	CSVAGDYGYTF
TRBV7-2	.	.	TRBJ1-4	TGTGCCAGCAGCTTAGGTCATGAAAAACTGTTTTTT	CASSLGHEKLFF
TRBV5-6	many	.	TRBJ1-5	TGTGCCAGCAGCCAACAGGGCCAGCCCCAGCATTTT	CASSQQGQPQHF
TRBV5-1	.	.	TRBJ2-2	TGCGCCAGCAGCCCAACACTGACCTACACCGGGGAGCTGTTTTTT	CASSPTLTYTGELFF
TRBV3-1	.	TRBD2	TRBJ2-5	TGTGCCAGCAGCCTCGGGACTAGCGGGGGTCGACAAGAGACCCAGTACTTC	CASSLGTSGGRQETQYF
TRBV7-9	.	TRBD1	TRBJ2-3	TGTGCCAGCAGCTCGACCACAGGGGTTTTCACAGATACGCAGTATTTT	CASSSTTGVFTDTQYF
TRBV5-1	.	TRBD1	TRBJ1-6	TGCGCCAGCAGCCGGGACAGGGAAGGCTCACCCCTCCACTTT	CASSRDREGSPLHF
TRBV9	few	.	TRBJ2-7	TGTGCCAGCAGCGTAGGGAGCCGTGTCGGGGCTAGAAACCACGAGCAGTACTTC	CASSVGSRVGARNHEQYF
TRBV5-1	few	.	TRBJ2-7	TGCGCCAGCAGCTTCTCCGCTGCTCAATACGAGCAGTACTTC	CASSFSAAQYEQYF
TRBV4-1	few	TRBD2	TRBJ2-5	TGCGCCAGCAGCCCCTGGGGTAGCGGGCCTTTGGGGGAGACCCAGTACTTC	CASSPWGSGPLGETQYF
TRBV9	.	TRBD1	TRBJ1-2	TGTGCCAGCAGCGGAGTTGGACAGGGAGGCTATGGCTACACCTTC	CASSGVGQGGYGYTF
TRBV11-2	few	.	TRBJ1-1	TGTGCCAGCAGCCCCCGGGCGCGCCTGAACACTGAAGCTTTCTTT	CASSPRARLNTEAFF
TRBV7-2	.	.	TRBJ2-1	TGTGCCAGCAGCTCTTTGGACAGGGAGGGCGAGCAGTTCTTC	CASSSLDREGEQFF
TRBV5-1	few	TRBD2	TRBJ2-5	TGCGCCAGCAGCTTTTTAGCGGGGGCCTCAGGGGAGACCCAGTACTTC	CASSFLAGASGETQYF
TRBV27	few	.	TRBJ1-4	TGTGCCAGCAGACAGGGTTTGCGGGCTAATGAAAAACTGTTTTTT	CASRQGLRANEKLFF
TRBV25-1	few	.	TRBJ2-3	TGTGCCAGCGTCCGGGACAACACAGATACGCAGTATTTT	CASVRDNTDTQYF
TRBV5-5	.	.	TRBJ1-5	TGTGCCAGCAGCTGGGACCGGTCGGATCAGCCCCAGCATTTT	CASSWDRSDQPQHF
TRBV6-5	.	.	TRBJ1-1	TGTGCCAGCAGTTACGGGAGAATGAACACTGAAGCTTTCTTT	CASSYGRMNTEAFF
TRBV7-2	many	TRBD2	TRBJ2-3	TGTGCCAGCAGCTTCCAGACTAGCGGGGGGGATACGCAGTATTTT	CASSFQTSGGDTQYF
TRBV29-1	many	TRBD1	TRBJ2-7	TGCAGCGTACGCCGGGACAGACTGGTTGAGCAGTACTTC	CSVRRDRLVEQYF
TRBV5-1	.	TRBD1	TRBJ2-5	TGCGCCAGCAGCTCGAGATCGACAGGGGGGGTAGAGACCCAGTACTTC	CASSSRSTGGVETQYF
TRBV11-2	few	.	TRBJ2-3	TGTGCCAGCATCCCCTTAGCCACCTCCACAGATACGCAGTATTTT	CASIPLATSTDTQYF
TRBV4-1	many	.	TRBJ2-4	TGCGCCAGCAGCCAAGGTCTGGACTCCAAAAACATTCAGTACTTC	CASSQGLDSKNIQYF
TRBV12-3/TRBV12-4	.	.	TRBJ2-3	TGTGCCAGCAGTAGGGTCACAGATACGCAGTATTTT	CASSRVTDTQYF
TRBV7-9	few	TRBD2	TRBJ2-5	TGTGCCAGCACCTTACTCCGGCAGGGAGGGGAGACCCAGTACTTC	CASTLLRQGGETQYF
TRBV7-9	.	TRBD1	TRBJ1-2	TGTGCCAGCAGCTTAATGCAAGGGACAGGGGACTATGGCTACACCTTC	CASSLMQGTGDYGYTF
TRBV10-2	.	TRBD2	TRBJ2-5	TGCGCCAGCAGTGCCCTAGCGGGGGGCGAAGAGACCCAGTACTTC	CASSALAGGEETQYF
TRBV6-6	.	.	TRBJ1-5	TGTGCCAGCGGGTGGGGTCCCCAGCATTTT	CASGWGPQHF
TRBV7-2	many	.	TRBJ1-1	TGTGCCAGCAGCTGGGGAGGCACTGAAGCTTTCTTT	CASSWGGTEAFF
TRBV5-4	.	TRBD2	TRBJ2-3	TGTGCCAGCAGCTTCCAAGCGGGGGGTTCCACAGATACGCAGTATTTT	CASSFQAGGSTDTQYF
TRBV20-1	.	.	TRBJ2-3	TGCAGTGCTAGGGGGGGCCTTGGGCGCACAGATACGCAGTATTTT	CSARGGLGRTDTQYF
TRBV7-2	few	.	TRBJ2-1	TGTGCCAGCAGTTCTGACACCTCGAGCTACAATGAGCAGTTCTTC	CASSSDTSSYNEQFF
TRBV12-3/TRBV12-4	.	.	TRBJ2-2	TGTGCCAGCAGTTTGCGTGGGTCCGGGGAGCTGTTTTTT	CASSLRGSGELFF
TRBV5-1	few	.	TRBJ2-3	TGCGCCAGCAGCTTCGCCAGGGGAGGCACAGATACGCAGTATTTT	CASSFARGGTDTQYF
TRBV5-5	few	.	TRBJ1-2	TGTGCCAGCAGCTTGGCCCCGCTCCGGGCCGAATATGGCTACACCTTC	CASSLAPLRAEYGYTF
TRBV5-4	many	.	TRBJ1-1	TGTGCCAGCAAGACAGACATGAACACTGAAGCTTTCTTT	CASKTDMNTEAFF
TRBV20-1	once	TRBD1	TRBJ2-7	TGCAGTGCTAGAGCCCGGGACAGGGGGGCCGAGCAGTACTTC	CSARARDRGAEQYF
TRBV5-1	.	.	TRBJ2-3	TGCGCCAGCAGCATGGGGACCCCCACAGATACGCAGTATTTT	CASSMGTPTDTQYF
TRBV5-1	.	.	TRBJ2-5	TGCGCCACCAAACGGACTGGTGGGGAAGAGACCCAGTACTTC	CATKRTGGEETQYF
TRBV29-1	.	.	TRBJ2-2	TGCAGCGTTGCGGCATGGGGGTTATCTGCCGGGGAGCTGTTTTTT	CSVAAWGLSAGELFF
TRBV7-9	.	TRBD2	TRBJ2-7	TGTGCCAGCAGCGGGAGCGGGGGCGAGCAGTACTTC	CASSGSGGEQYF
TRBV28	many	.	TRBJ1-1	TGTGCCAGCAACCCGGGCAGCCTGAACACTGAAGCTTTCTTT	CASNPGSLNTEAFF
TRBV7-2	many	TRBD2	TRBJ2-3	TGTGCCAACCAACTAGCGGGGGCCCGGAAAGATACGCAGTATTTT	CANQLAGARKDTQYF
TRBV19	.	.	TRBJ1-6	TGTGCCAGTAGTATGATCAACACAGGGCCCGCACCCCTCCACTTT	CASSMINTGPAPLHF
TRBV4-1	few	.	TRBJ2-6	TGCGCCAGCAGCTGGCGAGCCGCAAGCTCTGGGGCCAACGTCCTGACTTTC	CASSWRAASSGANVLTF
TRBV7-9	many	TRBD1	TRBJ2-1	TGTGCCAGCCAGGGGGACAATGAGCAGTTCTTC	CASQGDNEQFF
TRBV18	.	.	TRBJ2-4	TGTGCCAGCTCACCACGCTCCTCGAGGGATGTCAAAAACATTCAGTACTTC	CASSPRSSRDVKNIQYF
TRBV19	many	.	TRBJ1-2	TGTGCCAGTAGTCGTGGAGGGAATGGCTACACCTTC	CASSRGGNGYTF
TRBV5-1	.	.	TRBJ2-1	TGCGCCAGCAGCTTGGATCCAGGGTACGCTAGCGAGCAGTTCTTC	CASSLDPGYASEQFF
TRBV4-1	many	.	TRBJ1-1	TGCGCCAGCAGCCAGCTCAGTGAAGCTTTCTTT	CASSQLSEAFF
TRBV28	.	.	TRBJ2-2	TGTGCCAGCAGGTCGCGGGGAGGAGGGGAGCTGTTTTTT	CASRSRGGGELFF
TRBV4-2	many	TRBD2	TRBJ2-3	TGTGCCAGCAGCCAAGACGGGTTAGCGGGGGAAAGGCATACGCAGTATTTT	CASSQDGLAGERHTQYF
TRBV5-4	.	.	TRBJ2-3	TGTGCCAGCAGCCCGCGGGACAGTCTCACAGATACGCAGTATTTT	CASSPRDSLTDTQYF
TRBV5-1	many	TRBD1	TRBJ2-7	TGCGCCAGCAGCTTGGGCCCGCAGGGGGCCGGTGAGCAGTACTTC	CASSLGPQGAGEQYF
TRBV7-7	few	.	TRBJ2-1	TGTGCTAGCAGCTTGGACGGGTCATACAATGAGCAGTTCTTC	CASSLDGSYNEQFF
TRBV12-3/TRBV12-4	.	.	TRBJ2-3	TGTGCCAGCAGTTTATCCGCTAATACGCAGTATTTT	CASSLSANTQYF
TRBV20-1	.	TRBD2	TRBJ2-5	TGCAGTGCTTATTACGGGGGGGCGGAGACCCAGTACTTC	CSAYYGGAETQYF
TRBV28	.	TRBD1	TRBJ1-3	TGTGCCAGCAGCCAAGGACAGGGGAGGAACACCATATATTTT	CASSQGQGRNTIYF